This TCR beta chain emerged from a study of breast tumors, draining lymph nodes, adjacent tissues. Each CDR3 protein gets one entry after TCRdb re-called the multiplex PCR reads with MiXCR. The table lists approximately 90,000 distinct CDR3 sequences, over 25% of them singletons, with 8.1% in the top ten. The V end was cut by 4 bases, the J end by 1 base, with 16 bases between. The CDR3 is 17 amino acids. Breast cancer patients provided tissue from their axillary draining lymph nodes. Sequencing was done on a sample of axillary lymph node tissue. The sequence came from a female donor with breast cancer. Some clones in this sample may be carry-over from other donors' samples. The chain is built from TRBV12-3 or TRBV12-4 and TRBJ2-2, with D perhaps TRBD2 (6 bases). The CDR3 DNA reads TGTGCCAGCAGTTCAAGACGTGGCGGGATGAACACCGGGGAGCTGTTTTTT. Encoded protein: CASSSRRGGMNTGELFF.